One sample yielded the 16 T cell receptor beta chains listed below, sequenced in a study of identical twins. TCRdb itself ran the 5' RACE reads through MiXCR, one entry per CDR3 protein. The table includes under 250,000 distinct CDR3 sequences, over 9.5% detected once. This same sample was also part of a study on yellow fever vaccine responses in identical twins.

Sequencing was carried out using memory (CD45RO+) T cells sorted from blood. The receptors stem from a woman aged 18-29 years in good health.

This clonotype was seen more than once but under ten times. The chain has TRBV6-1 and TRBJ2-1; 11 bases are a match to TRBD2. J was trimmed by 2 bases and V by 7 bases; bases with no gene match: 4. The CDR3 is 15 residues long. CDR1 and CDR2 (germline): MNHNS, SASEGT. This CDR3 is CASNLAGGPYNEQFF. The DNA of the CDR3 is TGTGCCAGCAACCTAGCGGGAGGCCCCTACAATGAGCAGTTCTTC.

The table lists this clonotype with many counts. V gene TRBV7-6 combines with J gene TRBJ2-3; D might be TRBD2 (5 bases). V lost 5 bases, J lost 2 bases, and 14 bases lay in between. The CDR3 runs to 15 residues. From germline, CDR1 is SGHVS and CDR2 FNYEAQ. The CDR3, as DNA: TGTGCCAGCAGCCTGACGGGGTCACACACAGATACGCAGTATTTT. It yields the protein CASSLTGSHTDTQYF.

There are a few counts of this clonotype. The chain uses TRBV20-1 and TRBJ2-3; 12 bases are a match to TRBD2. CDR1 is DFQATT, CDR2 SNEGSKA, per germline (reference sequence). The J segment lost 4 bases and the V segment lost 0 bases, leaving 14 bases of the junction unmatched. The CDR3 consists of 19 residues. The CDR3 protein is CSARDIRASGGAEADTQYF. The CDR3, as DNA: TGCAGTGCTAGAGATATTCGGGCTAGCGGGGGGGCCGAGGCAGATACGCAGTATTTT.

J is TRBJ2-7 and V is TRBV27; D not certain. The CDR3 contains 13 residues. Germline CDR1 reads MNHEY; CDR2 reads SMNVEV (reference sequence). V lost 6 bases to trimming and J lost 0 bases, with 9 bases between them. The CDR3 DNA reads as TGTGCCAGCAGAATCGGTCACTCCTACGAGCAGTACTTC. This gives the protein CASRIGHSYEQYF.

This clonotype was counted at least ten times. The chain combines TRBV12-3 or TRBV12-4 with TRBJ2-3, with 7 bases lining up with TRBD1. The V segment lost 6 bases and the J segment 1 base; nucleotides outside the gene matches: 4. CDR3 length: 14 residues. The CDR3: CASRSTGGTDTQYF. The CDR3 coding sequence is TGTGCCAGCAGATCCACAGGGGGCACAGATACGCAGTATTTT.

The V call is TRBV3-1, the J call TRBJ1-1, with 8 positions matching TRBD1. This CDR3 spans 14 amino acids. The germline V gene has CDR1 LGHDT and CDR2 YNNKEL (reference sequence). V lost 6 bases, J lost 6 bases, and 9 bases stayed unmatched. The CDR3 coding sequence is TGTGCCAGCAGGCAACAGGGGGTCGTCGCTGAAGCTTTCTTT. Translating gives CASRQQGVVAEAFF.

This clonotype was observed at least ten times. The J gene is TRBJ1-6, the V gene TRBV20-1, with TRBD1 matching 7 bases. The V and J ends lost 1 base and 7 bases, in that order; junction bases with no gene match: 4. Germline CDR1 is DFQATT and CDR2 is SNEGSKA (reference sequence). This CDR3 is 14 amino acids long. The CDR3 protein is CSARARQGNSPLHF. Here the CDR3 DNA reads TGCAGTGCTAGAGCCCGACAGGGCAATTCACCCCTCCACTTT.

At least ten counts were recorded for this clonotype. V gene TRBV9 combines with J gene TRBJ2-1; TRBD2 might be the D (5 bases). The CDR3 contains 15 residues. V gave up 0 bases and J gave up 3 bases, with 10 bases separating them. From germline, CDR1 is SGDLS and CDR2 YYNGEE. Written as DNA, the CDR3 is TGTGCCAGCAGCGTAGGTGCGGAGGACTACAATGAGCAGTTCTTC. It yields the protein CASSVGAEDYNEQFF.

The chain employs TRBV28 and TRBJ2-1; D ambiguous. CDR3 length: 13 amino acids. Trimming shortened V by 1 base and J by 9 bases, and 10 bases separated the two germline ends. Germline values: CDR1 MDHEN, CDR2 SYDVKM. CDR3 residues: CASSLYGTPEQFF. DNA for the CDR3: TGTGCCAGCAGTTTATACGGAACACCTGAGCAGTTCTTC.

This clonotype was seen only a few times. The chain recombines TRBV29-1 with TRBJ2-3; D is unresolved. CDR3 length equals 10 residues. Looked up from germline, CDR1 is SQVTM and CDR2 is ANQGSEA. Trimming stripped 4 bases from V and 4 bases from J, with 3 bases between. In nucleotides, the CDR3 is TGCAGCGTTGTGTCAGATACGCAGTATTTT. This gives the protein CSVVSDTQYF.

The rearrangement links TRBV20-1 to TRBJ2-5; D perhaps matches TRBD2 (6 bases). Germline values: CDR1 DFQATT, CDR2 SNEGSKA (reference sequence). Trimming cost V 0 bases and J 7 bases, with 24 bases left between them. CDR3 length: 17 residues. The CDR3, as DNA: TGCAGTGCTAGAGATACGGTGGGAGCGGGCTCGTTTGGGACCCAGTACTTC. Protein: CSARDTVGAGSFGTQYF.

This clonotype was seen a handful of times. The rearrangement uses TRBV27 and TRBJ2-5; 8 bases match TRBD1. Germline V gene lookup returns CDR1 MNHEY and CDR2 SMNVEV (reference sequence). CDR3 length: 15 amino acids. V lost 4 bases, J lost 3 bases, and 7 bases stayed unmatched. CDR3 in DNA: TGTGCCAGCAGTTCGGGACAGGCGGGAAAAGAGACCCAGTACTTC. Its translation is CASSSGQAGKETQYF.

This clonotype was observed a few times. V and J are TRBV7-2 and TRBJ2-1, with TRBD1 matching 7 bases. The CDR3 is made up of 13 amino acids. The J segment lost 13 bases and the V segment lost 6 bases, leaving 12 bases of the junction unmatched. CDR1 is SGHTA, CDR2 FQGNSA, per germline. The CDR3 sequence: CASSLGQLRKQFF. CDR3 coding DNA: TGTGCCAGCAGTTTGGGACAGCTGCGGAAACAGTTCTTC.

This chain links TRBV7-3 with TRBJ2-3; 12 bases match TRBD2. The V gene end was trimmed by 1 base and the J gene end by 5 bases; junction bases not matched to a gene: 10. Per the germline V gene, CDR1 is SGHTA and CDR2 is FQGTGA. The CDR3 contains 18 residues. In DNA, the CDR3 is TGTGCCAGCAGCTTAAGAGGCCCTAGCGGGGGGGCCGGAGATACGCAGTATTTT. Protein sequence: CASSLRGPSGGAGDTQYF. The full variable domain, with the rest looked up from reference TRBV7-3 and TRBJ2-3, is GAGVSQTPSNKVTEKGKYVELRCDPISGHTALYWYRQSLGQGPEFLIYFQGTGAADDSGLPNDRFFAVRPEGSVSTLKIQRTERGDSAVYLCASSLRGPSGGAGDTQYFGPGTRLTVL.

This clonotype was seen repeatedly, ten times or more. The gene calls are TRBV28 and TRBJ2-5, with 12 bases matching TRBD2. Germline trimming cut 6 bases from V and 4 bases from J; bases unmatched to any gene: 9. CDR3 size: 16 residues. Germline CDR1 is MDHEN and CDR2 is SYDVKM. CDR3 coding DNA: TGTGCCAGCAGACAAACACTAGCGGGGGGTACAGAGACCCAGTACTTC. It translates to CASRQTLAGGTETQYF. The full variable domain, rest sourced from reference TRBV28 and TRBJ2-5, is DVKVTQSSRYLVKRTGEKVFLECVQDMDHENMFWYRQDPGLGLRLIYFSYDVKMKEKGDIPEGYSVSREKKERFSLILESASTNQTSMYLCASRQTLAGGTETQYFGPGTRLLVL.

This clonotype showed up just a few times. The J gene is TRBJ2-7, the V gene TRBV5-1, with 12 bases fitting TRBD1. The V gene's germline CDR1 is SGHRS and CDR2 YFSETQ. V dropped 5 bases and J dropped 1; count of bases not matched to a gene: 10. The CDR3 runs 17 residues. The CDR3 spells CASREGQGATLSYEQYF. Here the CDR3 DNA reads TGCGCCAGCAGAGAGGGACAGGGGGCAACCCTGTCCTACGAGCAGTACTTC.